The 15 T cell receptor beta chains in this list originate from one sample, sequenced in a study of control samples from healthy donors and cancer patients. Method: immunoSEQ multiplex PCR; TCRdb's copy keeps in-frame clones and lacks some. The sample includes about 82,000 clones, around 94% of them seen just once. The sequenced sample was blood. These TCRs come from a woman under 30 in good health.

This clone was seen once. The chain uses TRBV20-1 and TRBJ2-3; TRBD2 matches at 9 bases. The germline V gene encodes CDR1 DFQATT and CDR2 SNEGSKA (reference sequence). The CDR3 loop spans 17 amino acids. J lost 0 bases, V lost 3 bases, and 10 bases had no gene match. CDR3 sequence (DNA): TGCAGTGCTAGTAGACCGTATAGCGGGAGTAGCACAGATACGCAGTATTTT. Its translation is CSASRPYSGSSTDTQYF.

The chain has TRBV6-1 and TRBJ2-7; 9 bases are a match to TRBD2. Germline assignment: CDR1 MNHNS and CDR2 SASEGT. The ends lost 4 bases at V and 2 bases at J; junction bases unmatched: 9. The CDR3 sequence is 16 residues long. CDR3 DNA sequence: TGTGCCAGCAGTGCCCCTAGCGGGGTTTTCACCTACGAGCAGTACTTC. Translating it yields CASSAPSGVFTYEQYF.

The chain links TRBV28 to TRBJ2-7, with TRBD1 as a possible D gene (6 bases). The length of the CDR3 is 14 residues. V was clipped by 6 bases and J by 4 bases, with 16 bases between them. CDR1 and CDR2 (germline): MDHEN, SYDVKM. The CDR3 region is CASRLPGHPYEQYF. The DNA for the CDR3 is TGTGCCAGCAGACTCCCGGGACATCCGTACGAGCAGTACTTC.

The genes are TRBV20-1 and TRBJ1-3; D is uncertain. V gave up 3 bases and J gave up 3 bases, with 15 bases separating them. The CDR3 consists of 15 residues. Germline loops: CDR1 DFQATT, CDR2 SNEGSKA (reference sequence). The CDR3 here is CSASGPYTVGNTIYF. CDR3 DNA sequence: TGCAGTGCTAGTGGCCCCTACACGGTTGGAAACACCATATATTTT.

The chain has TRBV6-2 or TRBV6-3 and TRBJ1-1, with no clear D. The CDR3 extends over 15 amino acids. Germline CDR1 MNHEY, CDR2 SVGEGT. Trimming took off 4 bases at V and 0 bases at J, with 12 bases between the two ends. The CDR3 reads CASSSLYGMNTEAFF. As DNA, the CDR3 is TGTGCCAGCAGTTCCCTGTATGGAATGAACACTGAAGCTTTCTTT.

J is TRBJ1-4 and V is TRBV7-9; D is unclear. The length of the CDR3 is 15 residues. V was shortened by 0 bases and J by 5 bases, with 10 bases between the two germline ends. In germline, CDR1 is SEHNR, CDR2 FQNEAQ (reference sequence). CDR3 in amino acids: CASSLATKLNEKLFF. CDR3 bases: TGTGCCAGCAGCTTAGCGACAAAACTCAATGAAAAACTGTTTTTT.

The chain employs TRBV14 and TRBJ2-7, with D possibly matching TRBD2 (5 bases). Germline V lookup: CDR1 SGHDN, CDR2 FVKESK. This CDR3 spans 14 amino acids. Between the trimmed V and J ends, which lost 0 bases and 6 bases, there was a span of 12 bases. CDR3 sequence reads: CASSQDGLRGEQYF. The DNA for the CDR3 is TGTGCCAGCAGCCAAGACGGGCTACGGGGCGAGCAGTACTTC.

This clone has only one observation. This chain connects TRBV19 to TRBJ1-1; no firm D call. The CDR3 spans 14 residues. The germline CDR1 and CDR2 sequences are LNHDA and SQIVND (reference sequence). V was shortened by 5 bases and J by 4 bases, with 14 bases between the two germline ends. CDR3 amino acids: CASSFKGAGTEAFF. The CDR3 DNA reads TGTGCCAGTAGTTTTAAGGGCGCGGGCACTGAAGCTTTCTTT.

The chain combines TRBV28 with TRBJ2-2; TRBD2 is a possible D gene (6 bases). CDR1 and CDR2 from the germline V gene are MDHEN and SYDVKM. Trimming cost V 6 bases and J 3 bases, with 14 bases left between them. The CDR3 length is 15 residues. CDR3 nucleotides: TGTGCCAGCAGGCTATCGTGGGGGGACACCGGGGAGCTGTTTTTT. Translated, it gives CASRLSWGDTGELFF.

This clone was found once. V usage is TRBV18 and J usage is TRBJ1-5; D ambiguous. Germline V gene sequence: CDR1 KGHSH, CDR2 LQKENI. CDR3 size: 14 residues. The V and J ends lost 5 bases and 7 bases respectively, with 15 bases between them. CDR3 in DNA: TGTGCCAGCTCAAACCAAAGGGTGGGGCAGCCCCAGCATTTT. Encoded protein: CASSNQRVGQPQHF.

The sample holds one count of this clone. The V gene is TRBV11-2, the J gene TRBJ1-5; D gene uncertain. V was shortened by 1 base and J by 6 bases, with 7 bases between the two germline ends. There are 13 residues in the CDR3. From germline, CDR1 is SGHAT and CDR2 FQNNGV. The CDR3 is CASSLVWGQPQHF. The CDR3 nucleotides are TGTGCCAGCAGCTTAGTATGGGGTCAGCCCCAGCATTTT. The variable domain in full, completed from reference TRBV11-2 and TRBJ1-5, reads EAGVAQSPRYKIIEKRQSVAFWCNPISGHATLYWYQQILGQGPKLLIQFQNNGVVDDSQLPKDRFSAERLKGVDSTLKIQPAKLEDSAVYLCASSLVWGQPQHFGDGTRLSIL.

The V and J genes are TRBV6-4 and TRBJ2-1, with 11 bases aligning to TRBD2. This CDR3 region has 15 residues. CDR1 MRHNA and CDR2 SNTAGT come from the germline V gene. V gave up 7 bases and J gave up 8 bases; unmatched junction bases: 10. CDR3 sequence: CASTVTSGGQDEQFF. CDR3 DNA: TGTGCCAGCACCGTAACTAGCGGGGGCCAGGATGAGCAGTTCTTC.

This clone was observed once. The V gene is TRBV28, the J gene TRBJ2-3; 12 bases line up with TRBD2. V gave up 8 bases and J gave up 7 bases; unmatched junction bases: 16. CDR1 and CDR2 from the germline V gene are MDHEN and SYDVKM. The length of the CDR3 is 17 residues. DNA for the CDR3: TGTGCCAGCGCGAACCCGGGACTAGCGGGCGTTCGGAATACGCAGTATTTT. It yields the protein CASANPGLAGVRNTQYF.

The chain recombines TRBV9 with TRBJ2-2; the D is unclear. The CDR3 is made up of 14 amino acids. V lost 4 bases to trimming and J lost 8 bases, with 15 bases between them. Germline CDR1 reads SGDLS; CDR2 reads YYNGEE. CDR3 sequence reads: CASSRVPSEGELFF. The CDR3 coding sequence is TGTGCCAGCAGCCGAGTCCCCAGCGAGGGGGAGCTGTTTTTT.

This chain uses TRBV27 with TRBJ1-5, with 7 bases that match TRBD1. Germline V gene lookup returns CDR1 MNHEY and CDR2 SMNVEV (reference sequence). The CDR3 is 15 amino acids. Trimming removed 3 bases from V and 8 bases from J; junction bases left unmatched: 10. CDR3 sequence reads: CASSFLGGGLEPQHF. In nucleotides, the CDR3 is TGTGCCAGCAGTTTCCTAGGGGGCGGGTTAGAGCCCCAGCATTTT.